These 7 T cell receptor beta chains came from one sample sequenced in a study of shared T cell receptors in the human thymus. Measured with immunoSEQ multiplex PCR; TCRdb has only the in-frame clones, and not every one. The table includes hundreds of thousands of clones, approximately 89% detected once. The same data also went into a second study, on human thymus T cells.

Sequences were obtained from thymocytes. The receptors originated from a boy younger than two with a congenital heart defect.

This chain joins TRBV4-3 and TRBJ2-1; D gene ambiguous. The CDR3 has 17 amino acids. Deletions cut 0 bases from V and 2 bases from J, with 14 bases between. Germline V gene sequence: CDR1 LGHNA, CDR2 YSLEER. CDR3 bases: TGCGCCAGCAGCCAAGATATCGCTAGGAGAACCTACAATGAGCAGTTCTTC. This encodes CASSQDIARRTYNEQFF.

The chain uses TRBV4-2 and TRBJ1-5; 7 bases map to TRBD1. Germline V gene sequence: CDR1 LGHNA, CDR2 YNFKEQ. The CDR3 consists of 17 residues. V trimming: 0 bases; J trimming: 6 bases; junction bases outside the gene matches: 11. CDR3 amino acids: CASSQDVQGGDFQPQHF. The CDR3, as DNA: TGTGCCAGCAGCCAAGATGTGCAGGGGGGTGATTTTCAGCCCCAGCATTTT.

The chain links TRBV11-2 to TRBJ2-1; TRBD1 aligns across 9 bases. Per the germline V gene, CDR1 is SGHAT and CDR2 is FQNNGV. CDR3 length: 16 residues. Trimming at V came to 4 bases and at J to 8 bases, leaving 12 bases not matched to a gene. The chain's CDR3 is CASSWGTGFLGDEQFF. The CDR3 DNA is TGTGCCAGCAGCTGGGGGACAGGGTTTCTCGGGGATGAGCAGTTCTTC. The full variable domain, in which reference TRBV11-2 and TRBJ2-1 provide the parts outside the CDR3, is EAGVAQSPRYKIIEKRQSVAFWCNPISGHATLYWYQQILGQGPKLLIQFQNNGVVDDSQLPKDRFSAERLKGVDSTLKIQPAKLEDSAVYLCASSWGTGFLGDEQFFGPGTRLTVL.

The chain links TRBV7-2 to TRBJ2-7; 8 bases fit TRBD2. V was pared by 1 base and J by 4 bases, with 12 bases of the junction left unmatched. Germline assignment: CDR1 SGHTA and CDR2 FQGNSA. The CDR3 runs to 17 residues. CDR3 nucleotides: TGTGCCAGCAGCTTAGACCCCGGACTAGCTGGGACTTACGAGCAGTACTTC. Translating it yields CASSLDPGLAGTYEQYF.

This clone was recorded a few times. V and J are TRBV2 and TRBJ2-3; D remains unclear. Deletions cut 3 bases from V and 4 bases from J, with 5 bases between. The CDR3 has 12 residues. Germline loops: CDR1 SNHLY, CDR2 FYNNEI. The CDR3 DNA is TGTGCCAGCAGTGACTGGCCAGATACGCAGTATTTT. It specifies CASSDWPDTQYF.

The V call is TRBV7-9, the J call TRBJ2-1; 10 nucleotides agree with TRBD2. Trimming at V came to 5 bases and at J to 4 bases, leaving 5 bases not matched to a gene. Germline values: CDR1 SEHNR, CDR2 FQNEAQ (reference sequence). The CDR3 runs to 15 residues. The CDR3, as DNA: TGTGCCAGCAGCACAAGCGGGAGGGCATACAATGAGCAGTTCTTC. Its translation: CASSTSGRAYNEQFF.

In its sample, this clone was seen once. The V call is TRBV29-1, the J call TRBJ1-1, with TRBD1 matching 8 bases. Trimming at V came to 4 bases and at J to 0 bases, leaving 16 bases not matched to a gene. This CDR3 comprises 18 residues. Germline V gene sequence: CDR1 SQVTM, CDR2 ANQGSEA. CDR3 sequence: CSVVPRTGLSWMNTEAFF. CDR3 nucleotides: TGCAGCGTTGTCCCCCGGACAGGGCTGTCTTGGATGAACACTGAAGCTTTCTTT.